The 5 T cell receptor beta chains below all came from one sample that was sequenced in a study of blood T cell repertoires in COVID-19 (TCRdb year 2020). Library preparation was by the immunoSEQ multiplex PCR assay. TCRdb obtained this table from immuneACCESS and retained in-frame rearrangements with V and J assigned. These tables miss some clones; where compared with another copy, unresolved V genes account for less than half of the shortfall, and the remainder is unexplained. This sample holds about 120,000 clones; around nine tenths were observed only once. Of the sample, roughly 8.4% is held by the ten largest clones. Sequencing was carried out using peripheral blood. These TCRs come from an older woman who had recovered from COVID-19.

This clone was recorded once. The chain recombines TRBV11-2 with TRBJ2-5; 8 bases are shared with TRBD2. The CDR3 has 14 amino acids. Trimming at V came to 0 bases and at J to 5 bases, leaving 2 bases not matched to a gene. Germline assignment: CDR1 SGHAT and CDR2 FQNNGV. As DNA, the CDR3 is TGTGCCAGCAGCTTAGATCCTAGCGGGGAGACCCAGTACTTC. It yields the protein CASSLDPSGETQYF.

The rearrangement joins TRBV7-6 to TRBJ2-7; 9 bases are a match to TRBD1. The CDR3 consists of 14 residues. The V gene end was trimmed by 4 bases and the J gene end by 8 bases; junction bases not matched to a gene: 9. Germline V gene data show CDR1 as SGHVS and CDR2 as FNYEAQ. The CDR3 loop reads CASSSGTGWDQQYF. CDR3 nucleotides: TGTGCCAGCAGCTCCGGGACAGGGTGGGATCAGCAGTACTTC.

The V call is TRBV4-3, the J call TRBJ2-1; D remains ambiguous. V shed 1 base and J shed 7 bases, with 11 bases lying between them. Looked up from germline, CDR1 is LGHNA and CDR2 is YSLEER. This CDR3 has 14 amino acids. CDR3 amino acids: CASSQGALSNEQFF. The CDR3 nucleotides read TGCGCCAGCAGCCAAGGGGCCCTTTCAAATGAGCAGTTCTTC.

This clone was seen once. The gene calls are TRBV5-1 and TRBJ1-1; 9 bases match TRBD1. The ends lost 6 bases at V and 4 bases at J; junction bases unmatched: 7. The CDR3 totals 14 residues. Germline CDR1 SGHRS, CDR2 YFSETQ. The CDR3 nucleotides are TGCGCCAGCAATTACGGACAGGGGAGCACTGAAGCTTTCTTT. It specifies CASNYGQGSTEAFF.

This clone was found once. CDR3 amino acids: CATSDPAGSDTQYF. The CDR3 coding sequence is TGTGCCACCAGTGACCCTGCGGGGTCAGATACGCAGTATTTT. This chain connects TRBV24-1 to TRBJ2-3, with D perhaps TRBD2 (6 bases). CDR3 length equals 14 residues. The V gene's germline CDR1 is KGHDR and CDR2 SFDVKD. V gave up 4 bases and J gave up 4 bases, with 11 bases separating them.